This T cell receptor (beta chain) was found in a study of blood T cell repertoires in COVID-19. As for the study in general: Acute and convalescent COVID-19 specimens originated in the United States, Italy and Spain. PBMCs, B-cell-depleted T cells, or T cells were the source of the cDNA or gDNA that made up the material.

Original processing methods: How many nucleated cells were present was estimated from reference gene primer amplification. Produced via immunoSEQ multiplex PCR; TCRdb's table is partial and in-frame only. The DNA was the basis for D and trimming; V, J and clone size are from that table. Found here are approximately 200,000 clones, about 80% of them singletons; the top ten hold about 2.9%. This clone was seen at least ten times. This clonotype was sampled from a woman younger than 45 who had recovered from COVID-19. Sequenced material: peripheral blood.

CDR3 region: CASSLAGTGGRHLHF. Written as DNA, the CDR3 is TGCGCCAGCAGCTTGGCCGGGACAGGGGGCAGGCACCTCCACTTT. The gene calls are TRBV5-1 and TRBJ1-6; 12 bases map to TRBD1. The V segment lost 0 bases and the J segment 15 bases; nucleotides outside the gene matches: 7. CDR3 size: 15 residues. Germline values: CDR1 SGHRS, CDR2 YFSETQ.